A single sample gave rise to the 28 T cell receptor beta chains below, sequenced in a study of spatial heterogeneity in lung cancer. TCRdb recomputed calls from the 5' RACE reads with MiXCR, one row per CDR3 protein. The sample contains some 21,000 distinct CDR3 sequences, under 6% of which appear only once. As to time point: sample taken at primary tumor resection. Researchers sequenced whole RNA taken from tumor, nontumor lung or frozen PBMC without sorting. This specimen was PBMCs, taken at surgery. The receptors stem from a male donor with early-stage non-small cell lung cancer.

This clonotype has a count of ten or more. The chain has TRBV7-8 and TRBJ2-1, with 9 bases aligning to TRBD2. Looked up from germline, CDR1 is SGHVS and CDR2 is FQNEAQ. Unmatched junction bases numbered 11, after V lost 5 bases and J lost 6 bases. There are 16 residues in the CDR3. CDR3 amino acids: CASSPLGAGGRNEQFF. The CDR3 DNA is TGTGCCAGCAGCCCCTTAGGGGCGGGAGGGCGCAATGAGCAGTTCTTC.

The table lists this clonotype with many counts. The chain recombines TRBV9 with TRBJ2-1, with D perhaps TRBD2 (6 bases). V lost 0 bases to trimming and J lost 2 bases, with 9 bases between them. The V gene's germline CDR1 is SGDLS and CDR2 YYNGEE. The CDR3 runs 15 residues. CDR3 nucleotides: TGTGCCAGCAGCGTAGGGGGGGACCCCTACAATGAGCAGTTCTTC. This translates into CASSVGGDPYNEQFF.

The sample holds many counts of this clonotype. The chain has TRBV10-3 and TRBJ1-1; tentatively, D is TRBD1 (5 bases). The germline gives CDR1 ENHRY, CDR2 SYGVKD. V was pared by 4 bases and J by 1 base, with 7 bases between. The CDR3 has 13 amino acids. The CDR3 sequence: CAISVGGNTEAFF. For the CDR3, the DNA is TGTGCCATCAGTGTCGGGGGGAACACTGAAGCTTTCTTT.

Ten or more counts support this clonotype. This sequence joins TRBV5-8 and TRBJ1-5, with a tentative D call TRBD1 (6 bases). CDR1 and CDR2 from the germline V gene are SGHTS and YDEGEE. This CDR3 has 14 residues. With 4 bases removed from V and 4 bases from J, the gap between germline ends came to 12 bases. CDR3 coding DNA: TGTGCCAGCAGCCATCGGACAGAAAATCAGCCCCAGCATTTT. Translated: CASSHRTENQPQHF.

This clonotype has a count of ten or more. This rearrangement joins TRBV5-4 to TRBJ2-7; 7 nucleotides line up with TRBD2. Germline CDR1 SGHNT, CDR2 YYREEE (reference sequence). The CDR3 runs to 16 residues. With 0 bases clipped from V and 5 bases from J, the junction kept 11 bases outside the gene matches. DNA of the CDR3: TGTGCCAGCAGCTTGGGTTGGACTAGTGGGGCCCACGAGCAGTACTTC. This sequence encodes CASSLGWTSGAHEQYF.

This clonotype was seen ten or more times. This chain links TRBV5-4 with TRBJ1-1; 12 bases align to TRBD1. The CDR3 is 16 residues long. Germline trimming cut 4 bases from V and 4 bases from J; bases unmatched to any gene: 8. Germline V gene data show CDR1 as SGHNT and CDR2 as YYREEE (reference sequence). The CDR3 region has the DNA TGTGCCAGCAGCGGGGACAGGGGGCCTACGAGCACTGAAGCTTTCTTT. It is translated as CASSGDRGPTSTEAFF.

This clonotype was detected ten times or more. The V and J genes are TRBV6-2 or TRBV6-3 and TRBJ1-6; possible D gene TRBD1, 5 bases. The germline V gene has CDR1 MNHEY and CDR2 SVGEGT. V was cut by 6 bases and J by 5 bases, with 8 bases left in between. The CDR3 totals 13 residues. CDR3 in amino acids: CASSGGNNSPLHF. Here the CDR3 DNA reads TGTGCCAGCAGCGGGGGGAATAATTCACCCCTCCACTTT.

This clonotype was observed many times. The J gene is TRBJ2-5, the V gene TRBV7-2; 7 bases line up with TRBD2. This CDR3 comprises 14 residues. The ends lost 5 bases at V and 1 base at J; junction bases unmatched: 4. Germline CDR1 SGHTA, CDR2 FQGNSA. As DNA, the CDR3 is TGTGCCAGCAGCCGTGCTAGCGGCCAAGAGACCCAGTACTTC. The encoded protein is CASSRASGQETQYF.

The sample holds many counts of this clonotype. This sequence joins TRBV29-1 and TRBJ2-5, with 7 bases lining up with TRBD2. CDR1 and CDR2 (germline): SQVTM, ANQGSEA. Trimming cost V 3 bases and J 2 bases; bases outside gene matches: 3. The CDR3 extends over 13 amino acids. The CDR3: CSVEWGGQETQYF. In nucleotides, the CDR3 is TGCAGCGTTGAGTGGGGGGGACAAGAGACCCAGTACTTC.

This clonotype was recorded at least ten times. The gene calls are TRBV7-9 and TRBJ2-5, with 7 positions matching TRBD1. The CDR3 runs 13 residues. Germline CDR1 is SEHNR and CDR2 is FQNEAQ (reference sequence). Unmatched junction bases numbered 3, after V lost 1 base and J lost 7 bases. The CDR3 sequence is CASSLVQGRTQYF. The CDR3 nucleotides are TGTGCCAGCAGCTTAGTACAGGGGAGGACCCAGTACTTC.

In its sample, this clonotype was seen a few times. The CDR3 loop is CASSPTGTGGLETQYF. CDR3 DNA sequence: TGCGCCAGCAGCCCGACCGGGACAGGGGGCCTGGAGACCCAGTACTTC. The rearrangement links TRBV5-1 to TRBJ2-5; TRBD1 agrees at 12 bases. Germline V gene sequence: CDR1 SGHRS, CDR2 YFSETQ. The CDR3 sequence is 16 residues long. V shed 4 bases, J shed 5 bases, and the junction held 9 bases outside the gene matches.

This clonotype is categorized as medium-sized. As DNA, the CDR3 is TGTGCCAGCAGCGCCACAAACACCGGGGAGCTGTTTTTT. This encodes CASSATNTGELFF. The V and J genes are TRBV9 and TRBJ2-2, with D unclear. The CDR3 totals 13 residues. Trimming left V 3 bases short and J 2 bases short, with 5 bases between. Germline V CDR1 and CDR2: SGDLS, YYNGEE.

This clonotype showed up many times. This chain links TRBV7-2 with TRBJ1-5; 7 nucleotides align to TRBD1. Germline values: CDR1 SGHTA, CDR2 FQGNSA. J lost 2 bases, V lost 1 base, and 5 bases had no gene match. The CDR3 contains 16 residues. The DNA for the CDR3 is TGTGCCAGCAGCTTAGGACAGGGAAAGGGCAATCAGCCCCAGCATTTT. This gives the protein CASSLGQGKGNQPQHF.

The table lists this clonotype with a few counts. The chain recombines TRBV5-6 with TRBJ1-2; TRBD1 aligns across 12 bases. The ends lost 5 bases at V and 9 bases at J; junction bases unmatched: 8. CDR1 and CDR2 from the germline V gene are SGHDT and YYEEEE. The CDR3 totals 14 residues. The CDR3 here is CASRRDRGQSSYTF. CDR3 nucleotides: TGTGCCAGCAGGCGGGACAGGGGGCAAAGTAGCTACACCTTC.

This clonotype was picked up many times. The chain carries TRBV19 and TRBJ1-2, with no clear D. The CDR3 covers 14 residues. In germline, CDR1 is LNHDA, CDR2 SQIVND (reference sequence). The V end lost 1 base, the J end lost 4 bases, and 10 bases lay between the germline ends. The CDR3 DNA reads TGTGCCAGTAGTATAGGGCCGGGCCCCTATGGCTACACCTTC. This sequence encodes CASSIGPGPYGYTF.

This clonotype has a count of ten or more. The chain joins TRBV20-1 to TRBJ1-5; D is uncertain. V was clipped by 1 base and J by 10 bases, with 11 bases between them. This CDR3 has 12 residues. The germline V gene has CDR1 DFQATT and CDR2 SNEGSKA (reference sequence). The CDR3 DNA reads as TGCAGTGCTAGAGCGAACACGGAACCCCAGCATTTT. Protein product: CSARANTEPQHF.

The sample holds many counts of this clonotype. This chain uses TRBV11-2 with TRBJ2-1; 10 bases align to TRBD2. The germline V gene has CDR1 SGHAT and CDR2 FQNNGV. Trimming took 5 bases from V and 2 from J; bases not matched to a gene: 3. This CDR3 region has 15 residues. The CDR3 here is CASSVLAGPYNEQFF. The DNA for the CDR3 is TGTGCCAGCAGCGTACTAGCGGGACCCTACAATGAGCAGTTCTTC. Full variable domain (remainder filled in from reference TRBV11-2 and TRBJ2-1): EAGVAQSPRYKIIEKRQSVAFWCNPISGHATLYWYQQILGQGPKLLIQFQNNGVVDDSQLPKDRFSAERLKGVDSTLKIQPAKLEDSAVYLCASSVLAGPYNEQFFGPGTRLTVL.

This clonotype was counted a few times. J is TRBJ2-2 and V is TRBV7-2; no firm D call. Germline V lookup: CDR1 SGHTA, CDR2 FQGNSA. The CDR3 totals 14 residues. V gave up 5 bases and J gave up 2 bases, with 9 bases separating them. The CDR3 loop reads CASSMDGNTGELFF. The CDR3 DNA is TGTGCCAGCAGCATGGACGGAAACACCGGGGAGCTGTTTTTT.

This clonotype was recorded many times. This chain links TRBV12-3 or TRBV12-4 with TRBJ1-2; unclear D gene. V lost 4 bases and J lost 2, with 17 bases in between. CDR3 length equals 16 residues. CDR3 in amino acids: CASSSLMRAINYGYTF. In DNA, the CDR3 is TGTGCCAGCAGTTCCCTCATGCGGGCAATCAACTATGGCTACACCTTC.

At least ten counts were recorded for this clonotype. The chain links TRBV6-1 to TRBJ2-3; 7 bases agree with TRBD1. V dropped 4 bases and J dropped 2; count of bases not matched to a gene: 9. The germline V gene encodes CDR1 MNHNS and CDR2 SASEGT. The CDR3 has 16 amino acids. The CDR3 DNA reads TGTGCCAGCAGTGGACCGGGACAGCATTTCACAGATACGCAGTATTTT. Encoded protein: CASSGPGQHFTDTQYF.

With regard to this clonotype: Just one base apart from a much larger clone, this may be a read error. V gene TRBV28 combines with J gene TRBJ1-2; no definite D call. CDR1 is MDHEN and CDR2 is SYDVKM in the germline V gene. The V end was cut by 3 bases, the J end by 3 bases, with 8 bases between. The CDR3 contains 13 residues. The CDR3 sequence is CASSFPGYYGYTF. CDR3 nucleotide sequence: TGTGCCAGCAGTTTCCCCGGGTACTATGGCTACACCTTC.

Many counts were recorded for this clonotype. The rearrangement joins TRBV12-3 or TRBV12-4 to TRBJ1-5, with 9 positions matching TRBD1. Trimming removed 5 bases from V and 8 bases from J; junction bases left unmatched: 7. The CDR3 runs 14 residues. The CDR3 reads CASSAGTGRKPQHF. The CDR3 DNA reads as TGTGCCAGCAGTGCCGGGACAGGGAGAAAGCCCCAGCATTTT.

This clonotype showed up many times. The chain is built from TRBV5-1 and TRBJ1-2; D is uncertain. V lost 1 base, J lost 4 bases, and 11 bases lay in between. This CDR3 is built from 14 residues. Germline V CDR1 and CDR2: SGHRS, YFSETQ. The CDR3 nucleotides are TGCGCCAGCAGCTTGACAGAATACGGCTATGGCTACACCTTC. The encoded protein is CASSLTEYGYGYTF. Full variable domain (remainder filled in from reference TRBV5-1 and TRBJ1-2): KAGVTQTPRYLIKTRGQQVTLSCSPISGHRSVSWYQQTPGQGLQFLFEYFSETQRNKGNFPGRFSGRQFSNSRSEMNVSTLELGDSALYLCASSLTEYGYGYTFGSGTRLTVV.

This clonotype has ten or more counts. The chain uses TRBV9 and TRBJ1-5; D is unresolved. This CDR3 is 14 amino acids long. Trimming stripped 0 bases from V and 2 bases from J, with 6 bases between. The V gene's germline CDR1 is SGDLS and CDR2 YYNGEE. The DNA for the CDR3 is TGTGCCAGCAGCGTAGGGAATGGCAATCAGCCCCAGCATTTT. Translated, it gives CASSVGNGNQPQHF.

The chain has TRBV27 and TRBJ1-4; D is ambiguous. V was pared by 4 bases and J by 8 bases, with 17 bases between. CDR3 length: 15 residues. Germline V gives CDR1 MNHEY, CDR2 SMNVEV (reference sequence). DNA for the CDR3: TGTGCCAGCAGTTACCGGGCGCGGGCGGGGGAAAAACTGTTTTTT. Protein sequence: CASSYRARAGEKLFF.

This chain joins TRBV20-1 and TRBJ2-7; no firm D call. CDR3 length: 13 residues. V gave up 6 bases and J gave up 3 bases, with 15 bases separating them. Looked up from germline, CDR1 is DFQATT and CDR2 is SNEGSKA (reference sequence). This chain's CDR3 is CSARQGPNYEQYF. The DNA of the CDR3 is TGCAGTGCCCGACAAGGTCCCAACTACGAGCAGTACTTC.

The chain has TRBV18 and TRBJ2-7, with D perhaps matching TRBD1 or TRBD2 (5 bases each). The CDR3 totals 13 residues. Trimming shortened V by 5 bases and J by 5 bases, and 13 bases separated the two germline ends. Germline-derived CDR1 and CDR2 are KGHSH and LQKENI. DNA for the CDR3: TGTGCCAGCTCAACAACCGGGACCCACGAGCAGTACTTC. It codes for CASSTTGTHEQYF.

In its sample, this clonotype was seen many times. The genes are TRBV6-6 and TRBJ2-3; 12 bases match TRBD2. The CDR3 extends over 18 amino acids. From germline, CDR1 is MNHNY and CDR2 SVGAGI (reference sequence). J was trimmed by 4 bases and V by 0 bases; bases with no gene match: 8. Here the CDR3 reads CASSYSTSGSFEADTQYF. The CDR3 DNA reads TGTGCCAGCAGTTACTCGACTAGCGGGAGTTTTGAGGCAGATACGCAGTATTTT.